The 13 T cell receptor beta chains below all came from one sample that was sequenced in a study of blood T cell repertoires in COVID-19. The table came from immunoSEQ multiplex PCR; TCRdb's copy has only in-frame clones and leaves some out. The sample has fewer than 450,000 clones; 87% are singletons. The sequenced material came from PBMCs or T cells enriched from blood (not recorded which). The source is a woman aged 25-40 years who had recovered from COVID-19.

V usage is TRBV28 and J usage is TRBJ2-7; the match to TRBD2 covers 14 bases. This CDR3 comprises 17 residues. Trimming took 5 bases from V and 4 from J; bases not matched to a gene: 10. Germline V lookup: CDR1 MDHEN, CDR2 SYDVKM. The CDR3 region is CASSPGLAGGLLYEQYF. The DNA of the CDR3 is TGTGCCAGCAGTCCTGGACTAGCGGGGGGCCTACTTTACGAGCAGTACTTC.

The gene calls are TRBV5-1 and TRBJ2-3; maybe TRBD1 (6 bases). This CDR3 is 17 amino acids long. Germline CDR1 SGHRS, CDR2 YFSETQ. V was trimmed by 1 base and J by 0 bases, leaving 15 bases between them. CDR3 sequence reads: CASSLIGGSASTDTQYF. As DNA, the CDR3 is TGCGCCAGCAGCTTGATTGGGGGCAGCGCTAGCACAGATACGCAGTATTTT.

The V call is TRBV3-1 (or the pseudogene TRBV3-2), the J call TRBJ2-5; 12 bases map to TRBD2. The V gene end was trimmed by 1 base and the J gene end by 3 bases; junction bases not matched to a gene: 15. CDR1 and CDR2 (germline): LGHDT, YNNKEL (reference sequence). The CDR3 is 20 amino acids. CDR3 region: CASSQAPSGGASVPKETQYF. The CDR3 DNA follows: TGTGCCAGCAGCCAAGCTCCTAGCGGGGGGGCGTCTGTCCCGAAAGAGACCCAGTACTTC.

The chain uses TRBV6-6 and TRBJ1-2; 8 bases fit TRBD1. V lost 6 bases to trimming and J lost 6 bases; unmatched junction nucleotides: 12. CDR1 is MNHNY, CDR2 SVGAGI, per germline (reference sequence). The CDR3 consists of 15 residues. As DNA, the CDR3 is TGTGCCAGCAGCCCGACAGGGGCCCGCTTGGATGGCTACACCTTC. Amino acid sequence: CASSPTGARLDGYTF.

This sequence joins TRBV11-2 and TRBJ1-5; 7 bases align to TRBD1. V lost 4 bases, J lost 1 base, and 4 bases stayed unmatched. The CDR3 is 15 amino acids. Germline CDR1 SGHAT, CDR2 FQNNGV. In nucleotides, the CDR3 is TGTGCCAGCAGCTCGACAGGGAGGAGCAATCAGCCCCAGCATTTT. Translating it yields CASSSTGRSNQPQHF.

Details on this clone: This same CDR3 is encoded by further DNA sequences in the sample. The rearrangement links TRBV2 to TRBJ1-2; 10 bases are a match to TRBD1. CDR1 SNHLY and CDR2 FYNNEI come from the germline V gene. Trimming at V came to 6 bases and at J to 3 bases, leaving 1 base not matched to a gene. The CDR3 contains 13 residues. CDR3 nucleotides: TGTGCCAGCAGGGGGACAGGGGACTATGGCTACACCTTC. Protein sequence: CASRGTGDYGYTF.

The rearrangement links TRBV30 to TRBJ2-4, with 9 bases identical to TRBD2. With 1 base clipped from V and 4 bases from J, the junction kept 8 bases outside the gene matches. The CDR3 is 16 amino acids. CDR1 is GTSNPN and CDR2 is SVGIG in the germline V gene (reference sequence). As DNA, the CDR3 is TGTGCCTGGAGTGCCCAGGGAGCGGGGGGTAAAAACATTCAGTACTTC. This translates into CAWSAQGAGGKNIQYF.

V is TRBV5-3 and J is TRBJ1-2; 10 bases fit TRBD1. TRBV5-3 is placed among ORFs of uncertain function. Unmatched junction bases numbered 6, after V lost 4 bases and J lost 3 bases. This CDR3 has 15 residues. CDR3 residues: CARSRQGAADYGYTF. The CDR3 DNA is TGTGCCAGAAGCCGACAGGGGGCGGCGGACTATGGCTACACCTTC.

This chain joins TRBV5-4 and TRBJ2-2; 10 bases map to TRBD1. The trim removed 5 bases at V and 5 bases at J, leaving 6 bases unmatched. Germline V CDR1 and CDR2: SGHNT, YYREEE (reference sequence). The CDR3 loop spans 15 amino acids. As DNA, the CDR3 is TGTGCCAGCAGGACCGGGACAGGGGTAACCGGGGAGCTGTTTTTT. It translates to CASRTGTGVTGELFF.

The chain uses TRBV5-1 and TRBJ2-1; TRBD1 agrees at 7 bases. This CDR3 is 13 amino acids long. V was clipped by 6 bases and J by 5 bases; unmatched bases: 5. Germline V lookup: CDR1 SGHRS, CDR2 YFSETQ. CDR3 nucleotides: TGCGCCAGCAACAGGGGTGGTAACAATGAGCAGTTCTTC. It is translated as CASNRGGNNEQFF.

The chain is built from TRBV24-1 and TRBJ2-2; no definite D call. V lost 3 bases and J lost 6, with 13 bases in between. The CDR3 spans 15 residues. Germline V gene lookup returns CDR1 KGHDR and CDR2 SFDVKD. CDR3 region: CATSDEQDSAGELFF. Written as DNA, the CDR3 is TGTGCCACCAGTGATGAGCAAGATTCCGCCGGGGAGCTGTTTTTT.

This chain connects TRBV7-9 to TRBJ1-3; TRBD1 matches 8 bases. Per germline, CDR1 SEHNR and CDR2 FQNEAQ (reference sequence). The CDR3 covers 16 residues. The trim removed 1 base at V and 4 bases at J, leaving 6 bases unmatched. CDR3 in amino acids: CASSLVTGGSGNTIYF. The CDR3 DNA is TGTGCCAGCAGCTTAGTTACAGGGGGTTCCGGAAACACCATATATTTT.

This clone was picked up one time. This chain's CDR3 is CATGRDPNQPQHF. The CDR3 DNA reads TGTGCCACGGGGAGGGACCCTAATCAGCCCCAGCATTTT. The V and J genes are TRBV7-8 and TRBJ1-5; a weak D match, TRBD1 (5 bases). The CDR3 spans 13 residues. Trimming took 10 bases from V and 4 from J, leaving 14 bases between them. Germline lookup yields CDR1 SGHVS and CDR2 FQNEAQ.